Listed here are 18 T cell receptor beta chains from one sample, sequenced in a study. Tregs were sorted as CD4+CD25+CD127-/low cells. TCRdb re-derived calls from the 5' RACE reads in MiXCR, one entry per CDR3 protein. The sample consists of around 55,000 distinct CDR3 sequences, around 21% of them appearing once. The sequenced material came from tumor-infiltrating Tregs sorted from the breast tumor. The source of these receptors is a female donor with breast cancer.

In its sample, this clonotype was seen a few times. The chain couples TRBV10-3 to TRBJ1-3; D possibly corresponds to TRBD1 (5 bases). The germline V gene has CDR1 ENHRY and CDR2 SYGVKD. V gave up 8 bases and J gave up 2 bases, with 13 bases separating them. There are 14 residues in the CDR3. The CDR3 DNA sequence: TGTGCCATCGGCACCCAGGGAGCTGGAAACACCATATATTTT. This translates into CAIGTQGAGNTIYF.

The chain employs TRBV9 and TRBJ2-2; D is ambiguous. Trimming took off 4 bases at V and 5 bases at J, with 12 bases between the two ends. Germline CDR1 SGDLS, CDR2 YYNGEE. The CDR3 loop spans 14 amino acids. This CDR3 is CASSPSQWTGELFF. CDR3 bases: TGTGCCAGCAGCCCTTCCCAGTGGACCGGGGAGCTGTTTTTT.

This clonotype has just a few counts. This chain connects TRBV20-1 to TRBJ1-1; 7 bases agree with TRBD1. V dropped 5 bases and J dropped 5; count of bases not matched to a gene: 11. This CDR3 is 14 amino acids long. The V gene's germline CDR1 is DFQATT and CDR2 SNEGSKA (reference sequence). The CDR3 nucleotides read TGCAGTGCTTCACGTCCCTTCAGGGGGACTGAAGCTTTCTTT. Encoded protein: CSASRPFRGTEAFF.

This clonotype has a count of ten or more. This chain joins TRBV5-1 and TRBJ2-3, with 10 positions matching TRBD2. V lost 1 base to trimming and J lost 3 bases; unmatched junction nucleotides: 8. The CDR3 has 17 residues. CDR1 and CDR2 (germline): SGHRS, YFSETQ. CDR3 in DNA: TGCGCCAGCAGCTTGATAGCTAGCGGGAGTAAGACAGATACGCAGTATTTT. Its translation: CASSLIASGSKTDTQYF.

This sequence joins TRBV14 and TRBJ2-7; the D is unclear. Trimming stripped 3 bases from V and 0 bases from J, with 12 bases between. Looked up from germline, CDR1 is SGHDN and CDR2 is FVKESK. CDR3 size: 15 residues. CDR3 in amino acids: CASSHKGLSSYEQYF. CDR3 nucleotide sequence: TGTGCCAGCAGCCACAAAGGTCTGAGCTCCTACGAGCAGTACTTC.

DNA for the CDR3: TGTGCCAGCAGCGTAACCAGGCTTCCCACAGATACGCAGTATTTT. Translated: CASSVTRLPTDTQYF. J is TRBJ2-3 and V is TRBV9; D not resolved. The CDR3 is 15 amino acids. CDR1 and CDR2 from the germline V gene are SGDLS and YYNGEE. Trimming stripped 1 base from V and 2 bases from J, with 11 bases between.

This clonotype was counted ten times or more. V gene TRBV6-4 combines with J gene TRBJ1-3; maybe TRBD1 (5 bases). CDR3 size: 15 residues. Trimming stripped 8 bases from V and 0 bases from J, with 14 bases between. The germline V gene encodes CDR1 MRHNA and CDR2 SNTAGT. The CDR3 here is CASRRGFYSGNTIYF. The DNA for the CDR3 is TGTGCCAGCCGCCGGGGCTTCTACTCTGGAAACACCATATATTTT.

Only a few counts were recorded for this clonotype. As DNA, the CDR3 is TGTGCCAGCAGCCGGCGGTACGGGACAGGTTCTTCTTACAATGAGCAGTTCTTC. It encodes CASSRRYGTGSSYNEQFF. This chain links TRBV5-5 with TRBJ2-1; 8 positions match TRBD1. The V segment lost 4 bases and the J segment 4 bases; nucleotides outside the gene matches: 16. Germline V lookup: CDR1 SGHKS, CDR2 YYEKEE (reference sequence). This CDR3 is built from 18 residues. Full variable domain (rest looked up from reference TRBV5-5 and TRBJ2-1): DAGVTQSPTHLIKTRGQQVTLRCSPISGHKSVSWYQQVLGQGPQFIFQYYEKEERGRGNFPDRFSARQFPNYSSELNVNALLLGDSALYLCASSRRYGTGSSYNEQFFGPGTRLTVL.

This clonotype was detected only a few times. The rearrangement links TRBV9 to TRBJ1-2; TRBD1 aligns across 9 bases. This CDR3 comprises 16 residues. CDR1 and CDR2 from the germline V gene are SGDLS and YYNGEE. J gave up 0 bases and V 6 bases, and 9 bases lay outside the gene matches. The CDR3 region is CASTSPRTGANYGYTF. The DNA for the CDR3 is TGTGCCAGCACCTCACCTCGGACAGGGGCTAACTATGGCTACACCTTC.

The chain joins TRBV20-1 to TRBJ2-5; 14 bases are shared with TRBD2. V lost 3 bases, J lost 6 bases, and 3 bases stayed unmatched. The CDR3 is 14 residues long. Germline V gene lookup returns CDR1 DFQATT and CDR2 SNEGSKA (reference sequence). CDR3 region: CSARGTSGSKTQYF. Here the CDR3 DNA reads TGCAGTGCTAGGGGGACTAGCGGGAGCAAGACCCAGTACTTC.

The table lists this clonotype with a few counts. As DNA, the CDR3 is TGTGCCAGCAGCTTAGCAGCGGGAGTCACCGGGGAGCTGTTTTTT. This translates into CASSLAAGVTGELFF. This chain joins TRBV7-2 and TRBJ2-2; 8 nucleotides line up with TRBD2. There are 15 residues in the CDR3. The germline gives CDR1 SGHTA, CDR2 FQGNSA. Germline trimming cut 0 bases from V and 4 bases from J; bases unmatched to any gene: 1. The full variable domain, in which reference TRBV7-2 and TRBJ2-2 provide the parts outside the CDR3, is GAGVSQSPSNKVTEKGKDVELRCDPISGHTALYWYRQSLGQGLEFLIYFQGNSAPDKSGLPSDRFSAERTGGSVSTLTIQRTQQEDSAVYLCASSLAAGVTGELFFGEGSRLTVL.

This clonotype came up once. The rearrangement links TRBV4-1 to TRBJ2-1, with 12 bases aligning to TRBD1. Trimming took 4 bases from V and 7 from J; bases not matched to a gene: 14. From germline, CDR1 is MGHRA and CDR2 YSYEKL. The CDR3 runs to 18 residues. This CDR3 reads CASSPAGTGGNMGNEQFF. The CDR3 DNA reads TGCGCCAGCAGCCCCGCCGGGACAGGGGGCAATATGGGGAATGAGCAGTTCTTC.

V usage is TRBV20-1 and J usage is TRBJ2-6; a possible D gene is TRBD1 (6 bases). CDR3 length: 17 amino acids. Germline CDR1 reads DFQATT; CDR2 reads SNEGSKA (reference sequence). The DNA of the CDR3 is TGCGCCCTCGGAGGACAGCTTATAGGCTCTGGGGCCAACGTCCTGACTTTC. It yields the protein CALGGQLIGSGANVLTF.

This clonotype came up a few times. CDR3 nucleotide sequence: TGTGCCAGCAGCTTGTTCAGCGGGGTCGATGAAAAACTGTTTTTT. It yields the protein CASSLFSGVDEKLFF. V and J are TRBV5-5 and TRBJ1-4; D gene ambiguous. The CDR3 loop spans 15 amino acids. Germline V CDR1 and CDR2: SGHKS, YYEKEE (reference sequence). Trimming shortened V by 1 base and J by 6 bases, and 13 bases separated the two germline ends.

Worth noting for this clonotype: This could be a read error, since a much larger clone is one nucleotide away. This chain links TRBV20-1 with TRBJ1-2; D might be TRBD1 (5 bases). This CDR3 is 13 amino acids long. From germline, CDR1 is DFQATT and CDR2 SNEGSKA (reference sequence). The CDR3 DNA reads as TGCAGGGCTTCCGACAGTGTCGGCTATGGCTACACCTTC. Amino acids: CRASDSVGYGYTF.

The chain employs TRBV7-3 and TRBJ2-3; no definite D call. The CDR3 is 15 amino acids. The germline V gene has CDR1 SGHTA and CDR2 FQGTGA. Trimming pared 3 bases from V and 0 bases from J, leaving 10 bases between. CDR3 residues: CASSFYTDSTDTQYF. Written as DNA, the CDR3 is TGTGCCAGCAGCTTTTACACAGATAGCACAGATACGCAGTATTTT.

The sample holds a few counts of this clonotype. The chain joins TRBV2 to TRBJ1-2; D uncertain. The germline CDR1 and CDR2 sequences are SNHLY and FYNNEI. There are 11 residues in the CDR3. Trimming stripped 3 bases from V and 4 bases from J, with 3 bases between. CDR3 protein: CASSDGYGYTF. The CDR3, as DNA: TGTGCCAGCAGTGACGGCTATGGCTACACCTTC.

This clonotype showed up just a few times. The rearrangement uses TRBV19 and TRBJ2-1, with D unclear. The CDR3 is 13 residues long. Germline V gives CDR1 LNHDA, CDR2 SQIVND (reference sequence). V shed 3 bases and J shed 9 bases, with 12 bases lying between them. The CDR3 region has the DNA TGTGCCAGTAGTATCGCTAGGACGGGTGAGCAGTTCTTC. The encoded protein is CASSIARTGEQFF.